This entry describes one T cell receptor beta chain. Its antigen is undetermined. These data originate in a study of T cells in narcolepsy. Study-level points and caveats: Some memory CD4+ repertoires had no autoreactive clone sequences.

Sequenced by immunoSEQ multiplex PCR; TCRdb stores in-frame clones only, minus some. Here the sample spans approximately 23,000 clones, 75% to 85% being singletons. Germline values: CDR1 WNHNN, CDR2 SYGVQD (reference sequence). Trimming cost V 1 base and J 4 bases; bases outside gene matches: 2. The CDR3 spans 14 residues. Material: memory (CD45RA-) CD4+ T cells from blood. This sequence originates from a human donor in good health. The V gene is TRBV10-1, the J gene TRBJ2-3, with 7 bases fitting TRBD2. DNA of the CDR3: TGCGCCAGCAGTGAGTGGGGGGGGGCAGATACGCAGTATTTT. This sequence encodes CASSEWGGADTQYF.